This record concerns one T cell receptor (beta chain) sequence. The source of the sample is a study of blood T cells in healthy people across ages. Primed by a sample-barcoded 5' primer and a J-beta primer mix, a second PCR proceeded for 7 to 11 cycles. With 12 random nucleotides, a template-switch adaptor tagged each individual cDNA molecule. Each single sample gave us at least 2.5 million CDR3-containing paired-end reads. Each CDR3 protein gets one entry after TCRdb re-called the 5' RACE reads with MiXCR. This sample has roughly 1,500,000 distinct CDR3 sequences; almost 35% occur once, and the top ten carry over 9%. Isolating PBMCs gave at least 6 million of these cells per sample. This CDR3 region has 16 residues. CDR1 and CDR2 (germline): MGHRA, YSYEKL. V trimming: 0 bases; J trimming: 5 bases; junction bases outside the gene matches: 8.

Material for sequencing was blood. The sequence derives from a woman aged 25 to 39 in good health. The chain uses TRBV4-1 and TRBJ2-5; 8 bases are shared with TRBD2. This CDR3 reads CASSQDREGPRETQYF. Here the CDR3 DNA reads TGCGCCAGCAGCCAAGATCGGGAGGGCCCGCGGGAGACCCAGTACTTC.